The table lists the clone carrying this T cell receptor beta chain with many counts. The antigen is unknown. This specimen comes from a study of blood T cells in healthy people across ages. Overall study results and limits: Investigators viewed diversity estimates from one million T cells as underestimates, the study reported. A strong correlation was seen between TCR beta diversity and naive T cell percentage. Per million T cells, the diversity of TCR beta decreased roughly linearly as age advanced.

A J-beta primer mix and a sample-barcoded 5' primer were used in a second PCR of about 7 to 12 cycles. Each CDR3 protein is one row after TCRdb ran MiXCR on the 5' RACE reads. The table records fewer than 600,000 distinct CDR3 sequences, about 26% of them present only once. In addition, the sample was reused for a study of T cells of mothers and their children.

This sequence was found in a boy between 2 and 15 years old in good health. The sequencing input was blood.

DNA of the CDR3: TGTGCCAGCAGCCCTGGGACAGGAGTTTACGAGCAGTACTTC. Its protein product is CASSPGTGVYEQYF. V usage is TRBV7-2 and J usage is TRBJ2-7, with TRBD1 identical over 8 bases. With 5 bases clipped from V and 4 bases from J, the junction kept 7 bases outside the gene matches. Germline lookup yields CDR1 SGHTA and CDR2 FQGNSA. This CDR3 comprises 14 residues.